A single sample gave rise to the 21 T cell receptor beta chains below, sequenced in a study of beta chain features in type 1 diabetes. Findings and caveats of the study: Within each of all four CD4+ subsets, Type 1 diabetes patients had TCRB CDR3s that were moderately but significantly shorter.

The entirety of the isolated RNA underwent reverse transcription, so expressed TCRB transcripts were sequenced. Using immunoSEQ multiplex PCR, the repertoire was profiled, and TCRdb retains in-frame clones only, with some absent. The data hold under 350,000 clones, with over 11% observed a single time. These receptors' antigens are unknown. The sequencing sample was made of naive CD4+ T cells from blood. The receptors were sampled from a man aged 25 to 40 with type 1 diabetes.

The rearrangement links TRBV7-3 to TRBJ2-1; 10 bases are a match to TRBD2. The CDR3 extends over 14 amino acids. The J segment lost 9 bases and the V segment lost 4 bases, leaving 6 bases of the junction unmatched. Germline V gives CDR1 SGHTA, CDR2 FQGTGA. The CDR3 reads CASSSLAGLGEQFF. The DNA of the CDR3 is TGTGCCAGCAGCTCACTAGCGGGATTGGGTGAGCAGTTCTTC.

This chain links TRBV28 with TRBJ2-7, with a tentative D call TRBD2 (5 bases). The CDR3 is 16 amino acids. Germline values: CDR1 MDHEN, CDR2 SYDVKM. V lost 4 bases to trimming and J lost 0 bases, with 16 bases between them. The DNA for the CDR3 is TGTGCCAGCAGTTCTAGTCAAGCGGCAATCTCCTACGAGCAGTACTTC. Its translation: CASSSSQAAISYEQYF.

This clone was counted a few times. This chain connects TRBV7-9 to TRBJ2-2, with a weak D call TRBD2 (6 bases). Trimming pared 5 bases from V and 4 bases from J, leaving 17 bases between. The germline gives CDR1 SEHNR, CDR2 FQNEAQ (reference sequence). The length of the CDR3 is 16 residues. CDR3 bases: TGTGCCAGCAGCCCCCAAGGCAGGGAGGTCACCGGGGAGCTGTTTTTT. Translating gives CASSPQGREVTGELFF.

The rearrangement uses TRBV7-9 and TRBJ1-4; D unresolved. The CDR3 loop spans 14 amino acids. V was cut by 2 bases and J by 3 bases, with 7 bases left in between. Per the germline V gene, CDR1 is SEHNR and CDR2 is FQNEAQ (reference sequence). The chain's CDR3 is CASSLFTANEKLFF. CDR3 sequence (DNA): TGTGCCAGCAGCTTATTTACGGCTAATGAAAAACTGTTTTTT.

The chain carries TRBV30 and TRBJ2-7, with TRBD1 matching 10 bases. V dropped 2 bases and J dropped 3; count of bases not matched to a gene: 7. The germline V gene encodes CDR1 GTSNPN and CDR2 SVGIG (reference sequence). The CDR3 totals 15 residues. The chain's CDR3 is CAWSPPGQGIYEQYF. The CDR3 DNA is TGTGCCTGGAGTCCGCCGGGACAGGGGATCTACGAGCAGTACTTC. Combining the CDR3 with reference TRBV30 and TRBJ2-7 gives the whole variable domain SQTIHQWPATLVQPVGSPLSLECTVEGTSNPNLYWYRQAAGRGLQLLFYSVGIGQISSEVPQNLSASRPQDRQFILSSKKLLLSDSGFYLCAWSPPGQGIYEQYFGPGTRLTVT.

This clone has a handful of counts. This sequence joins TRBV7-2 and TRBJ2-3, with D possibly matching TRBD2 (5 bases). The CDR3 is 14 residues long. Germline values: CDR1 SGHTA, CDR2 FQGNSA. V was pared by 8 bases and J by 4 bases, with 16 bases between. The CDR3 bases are TGTGCCAGCGTCCTGCGACTAACCTCAGATACGCAGTATTTT. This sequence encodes CASVLRLTSDTQYF.

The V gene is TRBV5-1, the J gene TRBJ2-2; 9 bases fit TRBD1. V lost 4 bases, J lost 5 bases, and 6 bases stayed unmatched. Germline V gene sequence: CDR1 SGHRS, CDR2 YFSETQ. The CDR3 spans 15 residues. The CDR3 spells CASSVDRGWTGELFF. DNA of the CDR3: TGCGCCAGCAGCGTGGACAGGGGTTGGACCGGGGAGCTGTTTTTT.

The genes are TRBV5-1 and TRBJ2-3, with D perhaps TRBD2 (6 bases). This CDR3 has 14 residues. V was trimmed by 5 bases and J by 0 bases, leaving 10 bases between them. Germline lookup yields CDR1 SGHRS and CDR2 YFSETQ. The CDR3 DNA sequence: TGCGCCAGCAGGGTGAGCGGGAGCACAGATACGCAGTATTTT. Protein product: CASRVSGSTDTQYF.

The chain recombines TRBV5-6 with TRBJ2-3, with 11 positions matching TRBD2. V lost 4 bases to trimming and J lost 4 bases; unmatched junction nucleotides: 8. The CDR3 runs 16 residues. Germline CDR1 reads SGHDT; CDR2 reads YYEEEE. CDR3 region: CASSPIAGGQADTQYF. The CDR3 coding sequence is TGTGCCAGCAGCCCAATAGCGGGAGGGCAGGCAGATACGCAGTATTTT.

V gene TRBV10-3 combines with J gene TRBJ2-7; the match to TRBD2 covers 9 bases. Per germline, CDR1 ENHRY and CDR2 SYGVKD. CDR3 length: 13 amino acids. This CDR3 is CAHRDSGGYEQYF. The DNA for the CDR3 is TGTGCACACCGGGACAGCGGGGGGTACGAGCAGTACTTC.

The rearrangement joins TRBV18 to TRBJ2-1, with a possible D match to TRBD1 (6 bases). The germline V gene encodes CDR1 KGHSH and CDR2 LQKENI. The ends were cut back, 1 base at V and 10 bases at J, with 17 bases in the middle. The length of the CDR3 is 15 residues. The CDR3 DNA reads TGTGCCAGCTCACCACAAGGGGGAAAAAGCACCGAGCAGTTCTTC. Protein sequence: CASSPQGGKSTEQFF.

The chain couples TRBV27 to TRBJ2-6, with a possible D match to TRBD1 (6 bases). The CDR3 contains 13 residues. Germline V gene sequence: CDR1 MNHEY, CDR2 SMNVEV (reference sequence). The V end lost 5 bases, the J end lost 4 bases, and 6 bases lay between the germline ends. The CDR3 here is CASSTGGANVLTF. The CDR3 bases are TGTGCCAGCAGTACAGGGGGGGCCAACGTCCTGACTTTC.

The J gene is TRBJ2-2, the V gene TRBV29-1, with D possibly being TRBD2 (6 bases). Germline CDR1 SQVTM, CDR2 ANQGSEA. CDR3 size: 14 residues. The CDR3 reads CSITGTQNTGELFF. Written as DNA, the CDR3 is TGCAGTATAACCGGGACTCAGAACACCGGGGAGCTGTTTTTT.

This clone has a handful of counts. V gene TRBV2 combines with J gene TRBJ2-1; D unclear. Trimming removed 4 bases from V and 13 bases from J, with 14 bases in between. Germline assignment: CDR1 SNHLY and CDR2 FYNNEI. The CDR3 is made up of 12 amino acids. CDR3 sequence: CASSAFRSPQFF. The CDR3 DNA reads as TGTGCCAGCAGTGCATTTAGAAGTCCTCAGTTCTTC.

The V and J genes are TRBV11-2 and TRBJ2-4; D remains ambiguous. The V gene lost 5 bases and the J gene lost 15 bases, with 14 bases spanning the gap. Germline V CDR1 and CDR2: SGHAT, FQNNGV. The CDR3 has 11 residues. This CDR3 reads CASSANGRWYF. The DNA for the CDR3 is TGTGCCAGCAGCGCGAACGGTCGGTGGTACTTC.

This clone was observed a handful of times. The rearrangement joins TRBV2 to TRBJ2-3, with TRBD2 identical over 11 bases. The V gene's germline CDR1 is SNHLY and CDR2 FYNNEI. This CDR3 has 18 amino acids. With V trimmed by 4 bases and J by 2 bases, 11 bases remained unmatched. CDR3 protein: CASSARPGLADPTDTQYF. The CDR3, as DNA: TGTGCCAGCAGTGCACGGCCGGGACTAGCGGACCCCACAGATACGCAGTATTTT.

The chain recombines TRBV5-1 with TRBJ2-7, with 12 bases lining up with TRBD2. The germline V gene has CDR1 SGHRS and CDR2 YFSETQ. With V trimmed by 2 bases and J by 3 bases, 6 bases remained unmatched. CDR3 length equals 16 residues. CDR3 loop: CASSFGGTSGYYEQYF. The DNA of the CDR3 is TGCGCCAGCAGCTTCGGAGGGACTAGCGGGTACTACGAGCAGTACTTC.

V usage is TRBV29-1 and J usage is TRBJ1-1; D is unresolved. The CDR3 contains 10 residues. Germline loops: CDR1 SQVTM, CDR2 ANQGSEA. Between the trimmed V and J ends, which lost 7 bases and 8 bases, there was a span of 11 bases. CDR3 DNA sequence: TGCAGCGCTTCAATAGCCGAAGCTTTCTTT. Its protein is CSASIAEAFF.

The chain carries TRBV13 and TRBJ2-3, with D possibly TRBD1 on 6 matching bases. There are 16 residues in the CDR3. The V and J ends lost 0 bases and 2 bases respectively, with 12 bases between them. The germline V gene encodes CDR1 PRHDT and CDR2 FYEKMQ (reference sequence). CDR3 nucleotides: TGTGCCAGCAGCTTAGGGCGGACAGTTTCCACAGATACGCAGTATTTT. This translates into CASSLGRTVSTDTQYF. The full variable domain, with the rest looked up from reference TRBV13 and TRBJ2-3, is AAGVIQSPRHLIKEKRETATLKCYPIPRHDTVYWYQQGPGQDPQFLISFYEKMQSDKGSIPDRFSAQQFSDYHSELNMSSLELGDSALYFCASSLGRTVSTDTQYFGPGTRLTVL.

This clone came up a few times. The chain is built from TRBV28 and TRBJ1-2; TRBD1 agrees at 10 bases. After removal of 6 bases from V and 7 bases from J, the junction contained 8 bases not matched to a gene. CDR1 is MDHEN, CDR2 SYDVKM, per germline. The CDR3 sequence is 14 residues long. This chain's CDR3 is CASRAPGQGTGYTF. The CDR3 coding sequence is TGTGCCAGCAGGGCACCGGGACAGGGGACTGGCTACACCTTC.

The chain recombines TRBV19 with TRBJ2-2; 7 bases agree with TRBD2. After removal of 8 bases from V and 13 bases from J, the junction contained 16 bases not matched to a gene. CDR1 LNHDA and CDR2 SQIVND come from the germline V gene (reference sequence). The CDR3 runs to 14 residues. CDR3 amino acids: CASSTLDGGKVLFF. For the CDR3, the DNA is TGTGCCAGTTCCACTCTCGACGGGGGGAAGGTGCTGTTTTTT.